This TCR beta chain stems from a study of T cells in Graves' hyperthyroidism and ophthalmopathy. Study-level results: The model anticipated ophthalmopathy a median approximately 6.6 months pre-onset. In the blood, most expanded thyroid clonotypes above 0.001 appeared as well. Separation of ophthalmopathy from stable hyperthyroidism was achieved by a 13 V-J model.

TCR beta CDR3 regions were amplified from RNA. HTBI primers were the set used in a first-round RT-PCR of the TCR CDR3. TCRdb called the multiplex PCR reads again in MiXCR, with one record for every CDR3 protein. The repertoire holds 600,000 to 900,000 distinct CDR3 sequences, with around 15% as singletons. This clonotype was observed at least ten times. As yet, its antigen is unknown. The sequence derives from a man aged 18 to 30 with Graves' hyperthyroidism. The sequencing sample was made of blood.

The CDR3, as DNA: TGTGCCAGCAGCGATCTAGCGTATCACACAGATACGCAGTATTTT. This encodes CASSDLAYHTDTQYF. The rearrangement uses TRBV7-2 and TRBJ2-3; possibly TRBD2 for D (6 bases). Germline V gene sequence: CDR1 SGHTA, CDR2 FQGNSA. Trimming left V 5 bases short and J 2 bases short, with 14 bases between. CDR3 size: 15 residues.